Listed below are T cell receptor beta chains from one sample, sequenced in a study of cytomegalovirus exposure and HLA in healthy donors. Only in-frame clones appear in the TCRdb table, and some are missing; sequencing was by immunoSEQ multiplex PCR. This sample yields about 200,000 clones, of which about 70% are seen a single time; approximately 1.8% belongs to the top ten. Material: PBMCs. The receptor source for this set is a woman in her 30s in good health and CMV-seronegative. CDR3s include the opening cysteine and the closing phenylalanine or tryptophan. Fields, in order: J gene, D gene, clone size, V gene, CDR3 protein, CDR3 DNA. The D gene is left open where the match is weak. Not all rows give a size; the values are once, few, many and, for expanded clones, a class.

J: TRBJ1-2
D: NA
size: few
V: TRBV5-4
CDR3: CASSALGQGYGYTF
DNA: TGTGCCAGCAGCGCTCTCGGGCAGGGTTATGGCTACACCTTC

J: TRBJ2-5
D: NA
size: once
V: TRBV9
CDR3: CASSPSSAAETQYF
DNA: TGTGCCAGCAGCCCGTCTTCGGCGGCGGAGACCCAGTACTTC

J: TRBJ2-7
D: TRBD1
size: NA
V: TRBV7-6
CDR3: CASSRLGTVEQYF
DNA: TGTGCCAGCAGCCGACTTGGGACAGTCGAGCAGTACTTC

J: TRBJ2-7
D: TRBD1
size: NA
V: TRBV19
CDR3: CASTGHRGPYEQYF
DNA: TGTGCCAGTACCGGACACAGGGGACCCTACGAGCAGTACTTC

J: TRBJ2-7
D: NA
size: few
V: TRBV7-9
CDR3: CASSLVDSRYEQYF
DNA: TGTGCCAGCAGCTTGGTGGACAGTCGTTACGAGCAGTACTTC

J: TRBJ1-2
D: NA
size: few
V: TRBV19
CDR3: CASRLNYGYTF
DNA: TGTGCCAGTAGGTTAAACTATGGCTACACCTTC

J: TRBJ1-5
D: NA
size: NA
V: TRBV19
CDR3: CASKRRHNREGGGDQPQHF
DNA: TGTGCCAGTAAACGGCGGCACAACAGGGAAGGGGGAGGGGATCAGCCCCAGCATTTT

J: TRBJ2-5
D: NA
size: NA
V: TRBV6-6
CDR3: CASSYSGEGTQYF
DNA: TGTGCCAGCAGTTACTCAGGGGAAGGGACCCAGTACTTC

J: TRBJ2-5
D: NA
size: few
V: TRBV7-6
CDR3: CASSLGGVYQETQYF
DNA: TGTGCCAGCAGCTTAGGCGGGGTATACCAAGAGACCCAGTACTTC

J: TRBJ1-1
D: TRBD1
size: NA
V: TRBV7-3
CDR3: CASSQDRGTEAFF
DNA: TGTGCCAGCAGTCAGGACAGGGGAACTGAAGCTTTCTTT

J: TRBJ2-2
D: TRBD2
size: NA
V: TRBV5-4
CDR3: CASMDNGLAGGTGELFF
DNA: TGTGCCAGCATGGACAACGGACTAGCGGGGGGCACCGGGGAGCTGTTTTTT

J: TRBJ1-1
D: NA
size: NA
V: TRBV11-2
CDR3: CASSSTTDTEAFF
DNA: TGTGCCAGCAGCTCCACGACAGACACTGAAGCTTTCTTT

J: TRBJ2-1
D: TRBD2
size: NA
V: TRBV7-8
CDR3: CASSLALGTSFYNEQFF
DNA: TGTGCCAGCAGCTTAGCGTTGGGGACTAGCTTCTACAATGAGCAGTTCTTC

J: TRBJ1-1
D: NA
size: once
V: TRBV6-1
CDR3: CASSYTRFTEAFF
DNA: TGTGCCAGCAGTTATACGCGGTTCACTGAAGCTTTCTTT

J: TRBJ2-2
D: TRBD2
size: NA
V: TRBV7-9
CDR3: CASRGTSGSYTGELFF
DNA: TGTGCCAGCAGGGGGACTAGCGGGAGTTATACCGGGGAGCTGTTTTTT

J: TRBJ2-7
D: NA
size: NA
V: TRBV23-1
CDR3: CASSRGKTYEQYF
DNA: TGCGCCAGCAGTCGGGGCAAAACCTACGAGCAGTACTTC

J: TRBJ2-5
D: NA
size: NA
V: TRBV5-1
CDR3: CASSMFGGANQETQYF
DNA: TGCGCCAGCAGCATGTTTGGCGGGGCGAACCAAGAGACCCAGTACTTC

J: TRBJ2-7
D: NA
size: few
V: TRBV10-3
CDR3: CAISQSYEQYF
DNA: TGTGCCATCAGTCAGTCCTACGAGCAGTACTTC

J: TRBJ2-1
D: NA
size: few
V: TRBV4-2
CDR3: CASSQERHYEQFF
DNA: TGTGCCAGCAGCCAAGAGAGGCATTATGAGCAGTTCTTC

J: TRBJ1-1
D: TRBD1
size: NA
V: TRBV5-4
CDR3: CASSPPAGGITEAFF
DNA: TGTGCCAGCAGCCCCCCAGCAGGGGGCATCACTGAAGCTTTCTTT

J: TRBJ1-4
D: TRBD1
size: NA
V: TRBV4-3
CDR3: CASSQGDRAGEKLFF
DNA: TGCGCCAGCAGCCAAGGGGACAGGGCGGGTGAAAAACTGTTTTTT

J: TRBJ1-4
D: NA
size: once
V: TRBV9
CDR3: CASSKGRLEKLFF
DNA: TGTGCCAGTTCCAAGGGGCGTCTCGAAAAACTGTTTTTT

J: TRBJ1-5
D: TRBD1
size: NA
V: TRBV7-9
CDR3: CASSADRDGNQPQHF
DNA: TGTGCCAGCAGCGCGGACAGGGACGGCAATCAGCCCCAGCATTTT

J: TRBJ2-3
D: TRBD2
size: NA
V: TRBV27
CDR3: CASSLSPAGDTTDTQYF
DNA: TGTGCCAGCAGTTTATCCCCCGCGGGAGACACCACAGATACGCAGTATTTT

J: TRBJ2-1
D: NA
size: NA
V: TRBV7-9
CDR3: CASSYTDSPNEQFF
DNA: TGTGCCAGCAGCTATACGGACAGCCCTAATGAGCAGTTCTTC

J: TRBJ2-1
D: NA
size: NA
V: TRBV5-6
CDR3: CASSARGGRSSYNEQFF
DNA: TGTGCCAGCAGCGCGCGAGGGGGACGGAGCTCCTACAATGAGCAGTTCTTC

J: TRBJ2-1
D: NA
size: NA
V: TRBV5-1
CDR3: CASSPGAYNEQFF
DNA: TGCGCCAGCAGCCCGGGGGCCTACAATGAGCAGTTCTTC

J: TRBJ2-1
D: NA
size: NA
V: TRBV7-9
CDR3: CASQGRNEQFF
DNA: TGTGCCAGCCAAGGGAGGAATGAGCAGTTCTTC